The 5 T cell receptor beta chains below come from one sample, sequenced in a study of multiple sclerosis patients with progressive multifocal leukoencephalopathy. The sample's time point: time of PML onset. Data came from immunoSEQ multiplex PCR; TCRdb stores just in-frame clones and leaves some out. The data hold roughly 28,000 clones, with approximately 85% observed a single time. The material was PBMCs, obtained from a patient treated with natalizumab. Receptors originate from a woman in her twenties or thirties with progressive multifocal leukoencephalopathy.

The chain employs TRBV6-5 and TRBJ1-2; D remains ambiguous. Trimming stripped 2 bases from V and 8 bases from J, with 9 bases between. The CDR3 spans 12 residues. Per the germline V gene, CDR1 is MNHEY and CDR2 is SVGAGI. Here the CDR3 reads CASSYEGNGYTF. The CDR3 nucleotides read TGTGCCAGCAGTTACGAGGGAAACGGCTACACCTTC.

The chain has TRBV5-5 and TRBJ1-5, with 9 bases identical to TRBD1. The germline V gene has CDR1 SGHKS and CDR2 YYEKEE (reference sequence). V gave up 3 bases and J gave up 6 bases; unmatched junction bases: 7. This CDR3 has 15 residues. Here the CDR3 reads CASSWGQGIGQPQHF. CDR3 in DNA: TGTGCCAGCAGCTGGGGACAGGGTATTGGTCAGCCCCAGCATTTT.

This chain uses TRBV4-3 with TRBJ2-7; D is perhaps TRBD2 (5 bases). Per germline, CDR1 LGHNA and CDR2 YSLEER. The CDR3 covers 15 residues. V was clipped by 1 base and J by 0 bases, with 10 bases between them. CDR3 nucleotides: TGCGCCAGCAGCCAAGGGAGGAGAAGCTCCTACGAGCAGTACTTC. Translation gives CASSQGRRSSYEQYF.

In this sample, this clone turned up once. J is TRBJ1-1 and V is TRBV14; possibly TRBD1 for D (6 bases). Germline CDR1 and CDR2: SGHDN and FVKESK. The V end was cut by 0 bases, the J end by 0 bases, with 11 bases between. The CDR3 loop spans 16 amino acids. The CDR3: CASSQDDRFVNTEAFF. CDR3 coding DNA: TGTGCCAGCAGCCAAGATGACAGGTTCGTGAACACTGAAGCTTTCTTT.

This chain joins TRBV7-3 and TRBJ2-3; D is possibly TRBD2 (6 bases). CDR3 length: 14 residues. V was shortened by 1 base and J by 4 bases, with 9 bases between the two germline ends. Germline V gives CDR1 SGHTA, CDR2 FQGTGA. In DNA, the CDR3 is TGTGCCAGCAGCTTAAATGGGAGGCCAGATACGCAGTATTTT. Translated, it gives CASSLNGRPDTQYF. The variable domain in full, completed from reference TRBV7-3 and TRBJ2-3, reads GAGVSQTPSNKVTEKGKYVELRCDPISGHTALYWYRQSLGQGPEFLIYFQGTGAADDSGLPNDRFFAVRPEGSVSTLKIQRTERGDSAVYLCASSLNGRPDTQYFGPGTRLTVL.